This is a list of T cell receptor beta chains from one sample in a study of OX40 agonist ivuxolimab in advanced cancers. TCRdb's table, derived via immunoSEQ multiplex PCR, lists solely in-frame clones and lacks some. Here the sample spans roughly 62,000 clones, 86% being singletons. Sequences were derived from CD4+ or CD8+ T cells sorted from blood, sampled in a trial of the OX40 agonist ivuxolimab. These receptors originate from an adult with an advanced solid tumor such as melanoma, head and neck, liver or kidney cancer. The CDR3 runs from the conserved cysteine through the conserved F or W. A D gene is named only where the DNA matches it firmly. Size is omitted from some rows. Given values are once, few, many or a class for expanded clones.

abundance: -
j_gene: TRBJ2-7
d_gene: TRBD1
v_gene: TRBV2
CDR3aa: CAGASQVPQTGEQYF
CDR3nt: TGTGCCGGTGCCTCACAGGTCCCCCAGACAGGGGAGCAGTACTTC

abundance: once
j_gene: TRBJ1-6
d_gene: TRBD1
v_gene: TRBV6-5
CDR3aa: CASSSLPWDRESPLHF
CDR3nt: TGTGCCAGCAGTTCGCTGCCTTGGGACAGGGAGTCACCCCTCCACTTT

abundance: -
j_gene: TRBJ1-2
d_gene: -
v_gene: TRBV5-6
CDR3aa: CASSPASLTSYGYTF
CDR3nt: TGTGCCAGCAGCCCAGCCTCCCTAACCAGCTATGGCTACACCTTC

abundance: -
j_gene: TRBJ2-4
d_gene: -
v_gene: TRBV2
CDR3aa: CASSEQRDIQYF
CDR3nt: TGTGCCAGCAGTGAACAGAGGGACATTCAGTACTTC

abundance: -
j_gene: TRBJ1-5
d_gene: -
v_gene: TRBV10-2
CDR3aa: CASSLVEGPQHF
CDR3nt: TGCGCCAGCAGTCTGGTGGAGGGGCCCCAGCATTTT

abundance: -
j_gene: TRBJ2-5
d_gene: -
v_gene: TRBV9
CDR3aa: CASSVTHGGGAYQETQYF
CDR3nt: TGTGCCAGCAGCGTTACCCATGGTGGGGGAGCTTACCAAGAGACCCAGTACTTC

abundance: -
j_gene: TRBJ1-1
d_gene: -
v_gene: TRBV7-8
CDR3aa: CASSQRITEAFF
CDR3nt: TGTGCCAGCAGCCAAAGGATCACTGAAGCTTTCTTT

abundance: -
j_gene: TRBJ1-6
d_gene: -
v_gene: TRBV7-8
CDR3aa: CASSFNLTPLSVNSPLHF
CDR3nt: TGTGCCAGCAGCTTCAACCTAACGCCTCTATCTGTTAATTCACCCCTCCACTTT

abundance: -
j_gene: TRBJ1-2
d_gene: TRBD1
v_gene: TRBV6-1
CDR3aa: CASSGGQGIYGYTF
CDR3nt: TGTGCCAGCAGCGGAGGACAGGGGATCTATGGCTACACCTTC

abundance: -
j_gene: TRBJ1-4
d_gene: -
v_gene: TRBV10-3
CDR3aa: CAISETASNEKLFF
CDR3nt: TGTGCCATCAGTGAGACAGCCAGTAATGAAAAACTGTTTTTT

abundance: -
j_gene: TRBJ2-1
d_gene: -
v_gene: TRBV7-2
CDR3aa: CASSLATSREARQFF
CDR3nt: TGTGCCAGCAGCTTAGCTACGAGCAGAGAAGCGAGGCAGTTCTTC

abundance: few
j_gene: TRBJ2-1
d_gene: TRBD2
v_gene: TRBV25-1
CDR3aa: CASSADAGGYNEQFF
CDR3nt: TGTGCCAGCAGTGCGGATGCGGGGGGCTACAATGAGCAGTTCTTC

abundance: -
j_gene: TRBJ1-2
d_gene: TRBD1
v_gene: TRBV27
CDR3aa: CASSSLLGQDRGRVVDGYTF
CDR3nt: TGTGCCAGCAGCTCGCTATTGGGCCAAGACAGGGGGCGGGTAGTGGATGGCTACACCTTC

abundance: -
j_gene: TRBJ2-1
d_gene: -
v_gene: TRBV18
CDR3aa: CASSPGIQGNEQFF
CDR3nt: TGTGCCAGCTCCCCCGGGATCCAGGGCAATGAGCAGTTCTTC

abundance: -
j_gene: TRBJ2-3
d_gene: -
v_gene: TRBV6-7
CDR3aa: CASSYSSLGDFTDTQYF
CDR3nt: TGTGCCAGCAGTTACTCGAGCCTAGGAGACTTCACAGATACGCAGTATTTT

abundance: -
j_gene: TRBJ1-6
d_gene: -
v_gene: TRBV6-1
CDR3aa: CASSDRVDSYNSPLHF
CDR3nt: TGTGCCAGCAGTGACAGGGTGGACTCCTATAATTCACCCCTCCACTTT

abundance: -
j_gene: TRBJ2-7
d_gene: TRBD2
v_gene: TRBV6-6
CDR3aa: CASRAGTSASYEQYF
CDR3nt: TGTGCCAGCAGAGCAGGGACTAGCGCCTCCTACGAGCAGTACTTC

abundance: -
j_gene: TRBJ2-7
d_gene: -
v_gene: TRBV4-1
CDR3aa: CASSPTREPSYEQYF
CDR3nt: TGCGCCAGCAGCCCGACCCGGGAACCCAGCTACGAGCAGTACTTC

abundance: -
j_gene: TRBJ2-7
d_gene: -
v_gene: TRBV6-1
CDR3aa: CASSEAPRGYEQYF
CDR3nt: TGTGCCAGCAGTGAAGCCCCCCGGGGGTACGAGCAGTACTTC

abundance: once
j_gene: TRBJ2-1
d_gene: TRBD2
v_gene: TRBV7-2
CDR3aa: CASSFQRGNNEQFF
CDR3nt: TGTGCCAGCAGCTTCCAGCGGGGGAACAATGAGCAGTTCTTC

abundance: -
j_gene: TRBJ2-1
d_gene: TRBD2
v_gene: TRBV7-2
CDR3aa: CASSLGTRGNEQFF
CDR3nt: TGTGCCAGCAGCTTAGGGACTAGGGGCAATGAGCAGTTCTTC

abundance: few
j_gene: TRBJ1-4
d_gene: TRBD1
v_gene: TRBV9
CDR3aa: CASSPPGGPEKLFF
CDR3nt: TGTGCCAGCAGCCCCCCAGGGGGACCTGAAAAACTGTTTTTT

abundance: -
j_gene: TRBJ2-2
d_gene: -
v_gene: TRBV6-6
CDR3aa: CASTQWGQRNTGELFF
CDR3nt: TGTGCCAGCACCCAGTGGGGTCAGAGGAACACCGGGGAGCTGTTTTTT

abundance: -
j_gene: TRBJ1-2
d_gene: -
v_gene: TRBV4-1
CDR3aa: CASSQDRNTGGSYGYTF
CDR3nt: TGCGCCAGCAGCCAAGATAGGAATACAGGAGGGAGCTATGGCTACACCTTC

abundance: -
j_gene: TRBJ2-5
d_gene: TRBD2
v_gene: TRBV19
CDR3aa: CASSIVGLAGGQETQYF
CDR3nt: TGTGCCAGTAGTATAGTTGGCCTAGCGGGAGGCCAAGAGACCCAGTACTTC

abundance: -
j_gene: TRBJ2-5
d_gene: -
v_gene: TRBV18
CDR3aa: CASSPPGTYQETQYF
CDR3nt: TGTGCCAGCTCACCGCCGGGCACCTATCAAGAGACCCAGTACTTC

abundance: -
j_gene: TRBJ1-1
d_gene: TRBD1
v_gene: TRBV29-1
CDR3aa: CSVTGGLTEAFF
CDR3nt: TGCAGCGTTACAGGGGGCTTAACTGAAGCTTTCTTT

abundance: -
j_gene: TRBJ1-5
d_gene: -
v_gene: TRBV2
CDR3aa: CASGQLLNSNQPQHF
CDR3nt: TGTGCCAGCGGACAGCTATTGAATAGCAATCAGCCCCAGCATTTT

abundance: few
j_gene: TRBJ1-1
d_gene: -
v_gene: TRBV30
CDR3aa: CAWSVRMENTEAFF
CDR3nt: TGTGCCTGGAGTGTACGGATGGAGAACACTGAAGCTTTCTTT

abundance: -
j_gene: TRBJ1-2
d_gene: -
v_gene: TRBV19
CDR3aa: CAGPGSDASGYTF
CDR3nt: TGTGCCGGGCCCGGGTCGGATGCAAGTGGCTACACCTTC

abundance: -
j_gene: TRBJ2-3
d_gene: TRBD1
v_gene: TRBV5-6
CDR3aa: CASSLRTGGLSTDTQYF
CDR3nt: TGTGCCAGCAGCTTGCGGACAGGGGGCCTCAGCACAGATACGCAGTATTTT

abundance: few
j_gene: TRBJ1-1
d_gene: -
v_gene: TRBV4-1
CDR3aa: CASSLRTAAEAFF
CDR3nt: TGCGCCAGCAGCCTCAGGACAGCCGCCGAAGCTTTCTTT

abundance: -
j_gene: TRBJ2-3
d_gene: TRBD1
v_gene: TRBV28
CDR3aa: CASTLTGRDTQYF
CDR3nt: TGTGCCAGCACCCTGACAGGGAGAGATACGCAGTATTTT

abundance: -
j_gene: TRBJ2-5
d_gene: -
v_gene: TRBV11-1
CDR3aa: CASSSGETQYF
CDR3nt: TGTGCCAGCAGCTCAGGGGAGACCCAGTACTTC

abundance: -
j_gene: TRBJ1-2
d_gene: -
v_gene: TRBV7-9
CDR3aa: CASSLGTGTMTKTYGYTF
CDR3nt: TGTGCCAGCAGCTTAGGGACCGGGACAATGACTAAAACCTATGGCTACACCTTC

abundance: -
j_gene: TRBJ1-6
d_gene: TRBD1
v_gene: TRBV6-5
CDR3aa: CASSYSTRARGSPLHF
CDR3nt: TGTGCCAGCAGTTACTCGACTAGGGCCAGGGGGTCGCCCCTCCACTTT

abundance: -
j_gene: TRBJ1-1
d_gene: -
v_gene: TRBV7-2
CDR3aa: CASSLDTAMNTEAFF
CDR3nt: TGTGCCAGCAGCTTAGACACGGCCATGAACACTGAAGCTTTCTTT

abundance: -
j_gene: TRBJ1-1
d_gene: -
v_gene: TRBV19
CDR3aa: CASSRRSGETPAEAFF
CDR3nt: TGTGCCAGTAGCAGAAGAAGCGGGGAAACCCCAGCTGAAGCTTTCTTT

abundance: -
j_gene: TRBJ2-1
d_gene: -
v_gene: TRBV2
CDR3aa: CASSSVGDNEQFF
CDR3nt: TGTGCCAGTTCTAGCGTAGGGGACAATGAGCAGTTCTTC

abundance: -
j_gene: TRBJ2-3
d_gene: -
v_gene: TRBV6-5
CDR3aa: CASRTSATQYF
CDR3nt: TGTGCCAGCAGGACTAGTGCTACGCAGTATTTT

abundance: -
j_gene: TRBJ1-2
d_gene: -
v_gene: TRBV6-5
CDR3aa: CASSYSTQRRDYGYTF
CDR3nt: TGTGCCAGCAGTTACTCCACGCAGCGCAGGGACTATGGCTACACCTTC

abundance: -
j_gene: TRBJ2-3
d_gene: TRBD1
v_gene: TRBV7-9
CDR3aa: CASSTGAGSTDTQYF
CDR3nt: TGTGCCAGCAGCACAGGGGCGGGCAGCACAGATACGCAGTATTTT

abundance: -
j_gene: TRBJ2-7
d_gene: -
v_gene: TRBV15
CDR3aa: CATSSGLGTYEQYF
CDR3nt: TGTGCCACTTCCTCGGGCCTGGGCACCTACGAGCAGTACTTC

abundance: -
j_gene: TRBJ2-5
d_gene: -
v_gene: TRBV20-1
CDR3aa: CSARLQETQYF
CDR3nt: TGCAGTGCCCGACTACAAGAGACCCAGTACTTC

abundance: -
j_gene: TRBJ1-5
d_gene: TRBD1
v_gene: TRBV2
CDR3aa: CASRQDRDQPQHF
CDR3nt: TGTGCCAGCAGACAAGACAGGGACCAGCCCCAGCATTTT

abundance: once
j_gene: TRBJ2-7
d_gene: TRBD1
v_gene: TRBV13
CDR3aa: CASSPTGQGAYEQYF
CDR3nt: TGTGCCAGCAGCCCAACTGGACAGGGGGCCTACGAGCAGTACTTC

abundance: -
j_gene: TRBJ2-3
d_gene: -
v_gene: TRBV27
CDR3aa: CASSSRQTKGDTQYF
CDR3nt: TGTGCCAGCAGTTCACGACAGACGAAGGGAGATACGCAGTATTTT

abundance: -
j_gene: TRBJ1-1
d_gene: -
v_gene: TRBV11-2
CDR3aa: CASSLGQVNTEAFF
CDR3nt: TGTGCCAGCAGCCTGGGACAAGTGAACACTGAAGCTTTCTTT

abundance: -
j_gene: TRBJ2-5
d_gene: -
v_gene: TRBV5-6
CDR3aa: CASSPIGIQGPRRETQYF
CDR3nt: TGTGCCAGCAGCCCAATTGGGATACAGGGCCCCCGGCGGGAGACCCAGTACTTC

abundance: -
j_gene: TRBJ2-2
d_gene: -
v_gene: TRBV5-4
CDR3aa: CASSRGLGERNSPGELFF
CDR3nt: TGTGCCAGCAGCCGCGGGTTGGGGGAGCGCAACAGTCCCGGGGAGCTGTTTTTT

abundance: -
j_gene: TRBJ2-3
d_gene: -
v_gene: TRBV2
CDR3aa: CASVFRSRDTQYF
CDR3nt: TGTGCCAGCGTATTCCGGTCCCGAGATACGCAGTATTTT

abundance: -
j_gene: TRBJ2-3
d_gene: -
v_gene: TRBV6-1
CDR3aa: CASSEGAGGFYTDTQYF
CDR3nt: TGTGCCAGCAGTGAAGGGGCGGGCGGTTTCTACACAGATACGCAGTATTTT

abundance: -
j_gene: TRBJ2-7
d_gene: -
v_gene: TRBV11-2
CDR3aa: CASSLEAGVNYEQYF
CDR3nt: TGTGCCAGCAGCTTAGAGGCTGGGGTTAATTACGAGCAGTACTTC

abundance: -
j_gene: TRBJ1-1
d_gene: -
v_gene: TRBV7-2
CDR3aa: CASSLGGWATEAFF
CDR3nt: TGTGCCAGCAGCTTAGGGGGCTGGGCCACTGAAGCTTTCTTT

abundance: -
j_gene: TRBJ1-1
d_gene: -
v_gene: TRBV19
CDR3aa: CASSGSALGGTEAFF
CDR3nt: TGTGCCAGTAGTGGTTCGGCCCTGGGTGGAACTGAAGCTTTCTTT

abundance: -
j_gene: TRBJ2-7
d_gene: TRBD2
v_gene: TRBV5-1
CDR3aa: CASSELAGGLGEQYF
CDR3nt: TGCGCCAGCAGCGAACTAGCGGGAGGTCTCGGCGAGCAGTACTTC

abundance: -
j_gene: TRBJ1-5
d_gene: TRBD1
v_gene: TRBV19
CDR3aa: CASDRAANQPQHF
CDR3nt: TGTGCCAGTGACAGGGCTGCCAATCAGCCCCAGCATTTT

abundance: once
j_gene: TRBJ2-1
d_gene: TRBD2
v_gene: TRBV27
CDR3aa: CASRNSGGAYNEQFF
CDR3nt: TGTGCCAGCAGAAATAGCGGGGGGGCCTACAATGAGCAGTTCTTC

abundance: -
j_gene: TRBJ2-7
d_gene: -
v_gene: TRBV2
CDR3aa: CASRRGYEQYF
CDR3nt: TGTGCCAGCAGGAGAGGCTACGAGCAGTACTTC

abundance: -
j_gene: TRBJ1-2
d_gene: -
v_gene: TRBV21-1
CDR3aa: CASSKVGAKGYTF
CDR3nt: TGTGCCAGCAGCAAAGTAGGCGCGAAAGGCTACACCTTC